One sample yielded the 25 T cell receptor beta chains listed below, sequenced in a study of blood T cell repertoires in COVID-19. Here immunoSEQ multiplex PCR was the method, and the copy in TCRdb shows in-frame clones only, minus some. The sample lists about 160,000 clones; around 93% were seen once. Sequencing was carried out using peripheral blood. These receptors were taken from a woman between 45 and 65 years old with acute or convalescent COVID-19.

The gene calls are TRBV3-1 (or the pseudogene TRBV3-2) and TRBJ2-3, with D perhaps TRBD1 (8 bases). V shed 4 bases and J shed 4 bases, with 21 bases lying between them. CDR1 and CDR2 from the germline V gene are LGHDT and YNNKEL (reference sequence). The CDR3 runs 17 residues. CDR3 DNA sequence: TGTGCCAGCAGCCGTCAACAGGGGGGGGCCGGGGCAGATACGCAGTATTTT. Its translation is CASSRQQGGAGADTQYF.

The rearrangement links TRBV7-3 to TRBJ2-1, with TRBD2 matching 9 bases. The CDR3 has 14 residues. The V segment lost 2 bases and the J segment 9 bases; nucleotides outside the gene matches: 5. Germline-derived CDR1 and CDR2 are SGHTA and FQGTGA. The CDR3 spells CASSLFAGGREQFF. The CDR3 DNA reads TGTGCCAGCAGCTTATTTGCGGGAGGGCGTGAGCAGTTCTTC.

This chain joins TRBV24-1 and TRBJ1-3; TRBD1 agrees at 8 bases. With 11 bases clipped from V and 4 bases from J, the junction kept 18 bases outside the gene matches. Germline V lookup: CDR1 KGHDR, CDR2 SFDVKD. CDR3 size: 17 residues. The CDR3 DNA reads TGTGCCAGGGGAGACAGGGGACCGGCCGTTACCGGAAACACCATATATTTT. Encoded protein: CARGDRGPAVTGNTIYF.

The gene calls are TRBV3-1 (or the pseudogene TRBV3-2) and TRBJ1-2; TRBD1 aligns across 7 bases. V shed 4 bases, J shed 7 bases, and the junction held 6 bases outside the gene matches. Germline CDR1 and CDR2: LGHDT and YNNKEL (reference sequence). CDR3 length: 13 residues. Written as DNA, the CDR3 is TGTGCCAGCAGCCTATCTGACAGGGTTGGCTACACCTTC. This encodes CASSLSDRVGYTF.

The chain is built from TRBV10-3 and TRBJ2-2; D is uncertain. V was trimmed by 11 bases and J by 7 bases, leaving 14 bases between them. Germline CDR1 reads ENHRY; CDR2 reads SYGVKD. The CDR3 contains 12 residues. As DNA, the CDR3 is TGTGCCGCCTCGGGTGATCGCGGGGAGCTGTTTTTT. Encoded protein: CAASGDRGELFF.

The V and J genes are TRBV25-1 and TRBJ1-1; TRBD1 agrees at 7 bases. J was trimmed by 7 bases and V by 6 bases; bases with no gene match: 5. Germline V CDR1 and CDR2: MGHDK, SYGVNS. The length of the CDR3 is 12 residues. The CDR3: CASRGYRGEAFF. As DNA, the CDR3 is TGTGCCAGCAGGGGGTACAGGGGTGAAGCTTTCTTT.

The sample holds one count of this clone. This chain links TRBV29-1 with TRBJ1-2; D is uncertain. Trimming shortened V by 5 bases and J by 0 bases, and 10 bases separated the two germline ends. The CDR3 runs to 13 residues. Germline CDR1 is SQVTM and CDR2 is ANQGSEA. CDR3 bases: TGCAGCGTTCAACTCTCCTCTAACTATGGCTACACCTTC. Encoded protein: CSVQLSSNYGYTF.

The chain recombines TRBV13 with TRBJ2-5, with TRBD2 identical over 7 bases. Germline-derived CDR1 and CDR2 are PRHDT and FYEKMQ (reference sequence). V lost 3 bases, J lost 3 bases, and 4 bases stayed unmatched. CDR3 length equals 14 residues. The CDR3 reads CASSFSGTKETQYF. CDR3 nucleotide sequence: TGTGCCAGCAGCTTCTCGGGGACTAAAGAGACCCAGTACTTC.

The gene calls are TRBV27 and TRBJ2-7; 8 nucleotides align to TRBD1. CDR1 is MNHEY, CDR2 SMNVEV, per germline (reference sequence). V gave up 2 bases and J gave up 7 bases; unmatched junction bases: 4. There are 13 residues in the CDR3. The CDR3: CASSLGQGREQYF. The DNA of the CDR3 is TGTGCCAGCAGTTTAGGACAGGGTCGTGAGCAGTACTTC.

This chain connects TRBV3-1 (or the pseudogene TRBV3-2) to TRBJ2-7; D not certain. The germline gives CDR1 LGHDT, CDR2 YNNKEL (reference sequence). The CDR3 is made up of 12 amino acids. V shed 4 bases and J shed 0 bases, with 4 bases lying between them. The CDR3 reads CASSPSSYEQYF. The CDR3 bases are TGTGCCAGCAGCCCGAGCTCCTACGAGCAGTACTTC.

The chain combines TRBV6-5 with TRBJ1-5; a possible D gene is TRBD1 (5 bases). Trimming took 8 bases from V and 4 from J, leaving 15 bases between them. The CDR3 spans 14 residues. Germline V CDR1 and CDR2: MNHEY, SVGAGI. The CDR3 coding sequence is TGTGCCAGCGGCTGGTCAGGGTCGAATCAGCCCCAGCATTTT. It specifies CASGWSGSNQPQHF.

The V call is TRBV19, the J call TRBJ2-5, with D possibly TRBD2 on 5 matching bases. Trimming took off 8 bases at V and 5 bases at J, with 12 bases between the two ends. The germline gives CDR1 LNHDA, CDR2 SQIVND (reference sequence). The CDR3 covers 12 residues. CDR3 in DNA: TGTGCCAGTTGGTCTCGAGGGGAGACCCAGTACTTC. Translation gives CASWSRGETQYF. The full variable domain, its missing parts supplied by reference TRBV19 and TRBJ2-5, is DGGITQSPKYLFRKEGQNVTLSCEQNLNHDAMYWYRQDPGQGLRLIYYSQIVNDFQKGDIAEGYSVSREKKESFPLTVTSAQKNPTAFYLCASWSRGETQYFGPGTRLLVL.

This clone was observed a handful of times. This chain links TRBV2 with TRBJ1-3; D is unclear. CDR1 is SNHLY and CDR2 is FYNNEI in the germline V gene. With 5 bases removed from V and 0 bases from J, the gap between germline ends came to 5 bases. The CDR3 runs to 13 residues. The CDR3 nucleotides read TGTGCCAGCAGTTCCCTCTCTGGAAACACCATATATTTT. Translation gives CASSSLSGNTIYF.

This chain joins TRBV14 and TRBJ1-6; 7 nucleotides agree with TRBD1. The CDR3 length is 18 residues. Per germline, CDR1 SGHDN and CDR2 FVKESK. Trimming removed 0 bases from V and 1 base from J; junction bases left unmatched: 6. The CDR3 nucleotides are TGTGCCAGCAGCCAAGAGACAGGGTCGGTTTCCTATAATTCACCCCTCCACTTT. Its translation: CASSQETGSVSYNSPLHF.

V and J are TRBV6-2 or TRBV6-3 and TRBJ2-7; the D gene is possibly TRBD1 (5 bases). The germline gives CDR1 MNHEY, CDR2 SVGEGT. This CDR3 contains 15 residues. V lost 5 bases and J 1 base, leaving 15 bases between the germline ends. Here the CDR3 reads CASSNIDSLSYEQYF. The DNA for the CDR3 is TGTGCCAGCAGTAACATAGACAGTTTATCCTACGAGCAGTACTTC.

This clone has a handful of counts. The chain joins TRBV5-4 to TRBJ1-1; 7 nucleotides agree with TRBD1. CDR1 and CDR2 from the germline V gene are SGHNT and YYREEE (reference sequence). The CDR3 sequence is 15 residues long. V dropped 4 bases and J dropped 1; count of bases not matched to a gene: 7. DNA of the CDR3: TGTGCCAGCAGCCCGGGGGCAGGGGGGAACACTGAAGCTTTCTTT. It encodes CASSPGAGGNTEAFF.

V and J are TRBV28 and TRBJ2-7, with D maybe TRBD2 (6 bases). There are 15 residues in the CDR3. Germline lookup yields CDR1 MDHEN and CDR2 SYDVKM. V lost 3 bases and J lost 0, with 12 bases in between. CDR3 coding DNA: TGTGCCAGCAGTTTTCGGGACTCGACCTCCTACGAGCAGTACTTC. This gives the protein CASSFRDSTSYEQYF.

The chain has TRBV11-2 and TRBJ1-5, with D maybe TRBD1 (5 bases). Germline V gives CDR1 SGHAT, CDR2 FQNNGV. CDR3 size: 15 residues. Trimming cost V 5 bases and J 0 bases, with 11 bases left between them. The DNA of the CDR3 is TGTGCCAGCAGCCCCCAGGGTTATAGCAATCAGCCCCAGCATTTT. Amino acid sequence: CASSPQGYSNQPQHF.

The count of this clone is one. V gene TRBV7-9 combines with J gene TRBJ2-7, with TRBD1 identical over 7 bases. Germline lookup yields CDR1 SEHNR and CDR2 FQNEAQ (reference sequence). Unmatched junction bases numbered 12, after V lost 3 bases and J lost 4 bases. The CDR3 spans 16 residues. The CDR3 sequence is CASSFLSQDRRYEQYF. CDR3 DNA: TGTGCCAGCAGCTTTTTGTCACAGGACAGGCGTTACGAGCAGTACTTC.

The chain couples TRBV15 to TRBJ1-2; no reliable D call. Trimming took 0 bases from V and 8 from J, leaving 13 bases between them. The CDR3 covers 14 residues. The V gene's germline CDR1 is LNHNV and CDR2 YYDKDF (reference sequence). The CDR3: CATSRDRLNGGYTF. The CDR3 bases are TGTGCCACCAGCAGAGATCGCCTTAACGGGGGCTACACCTTC.

The rearrangement joins TRBV2 to TRBJ1-6; 8 bases match TRBD1. V shed 0 bases and J 8 bases; nucleotides not matched to a gene: 12. This CDR3 is 18 amino acids long. Germline V CDR1 and CDR2: SNHLY, FYNNEI. The CDR3 DNA follows: TGTGCCAGCAGTGAAGCCCGTTGGACAGGGACGGTGGATTCACCCCTCCACTTT. It yields the protein CASSEARWTGTVDSPLHF.

The V and J genes are TRBV30 and TRBJ1-2; 11 bases fit TRBD1. The germline V gene encodes CDR1 GTSNPN and CDR2 SVGIG (reference sequence). CDR3 length: 15 amino acids. V was clipped by 1 base and J by 4 bases; unmatched bases: 5. CDR3 coding DNA: TGTGCCTGGAGTGAAGGGACAGGGGGGTCCTATGGCTACACCTTC. It is translated as CAWSEGTGGSYGYTF.

CDR3 residues: CASSERQGVSGYTF. The CDR3 DNA reads TGTGCCAGCAGTGAGCGCCAGGGGGTTAGTGGCTACACCTTC. The V gene is TRBV6-4, the J gene TRBJ1-2; 7 bases agree with TRBD1. Losses at the gene ends were 3 bases for V and 7 bases for J; bases not matched to a gene: 8. CDR3 length equals 14 residues. CDR1 and CDR2 from the germline V gene are MRHNA and SNTAGT.

The chain links TRBV7-2 to TRBJ2-7; 7 bases line up with TRBD1. Germline V CDR1 and CDR2: SGHTA, FQGNSA. This CDR3 has 12 amino acids. J lost 5 bases, V lost 11 bases, and 9 bases had no gene match. The CDR3 nucleotides are TGTGCCGGGGGAGACAGGGCCGACGAGCAGTACTTC. Translating gives CAGGDRADEQYF.

The V call is TRBV7-2, the J call TRBJ2-2, with D perhaps TRBD2 (6 bases). This CDR3 has 18 residues. Looked up from germline, CDR1 is SGHTA and CDR2 is FQGNSA. Trimming pared 5 bases from V and 9 bases from J, leaving 28 bases between. CDR3 region: CASSHWVVNGRESRELFF. DNA of the CDR3: TGTGCCAGCAGCCATTGGGTTGTAAACGGGAGAGAATCCCGGGAGCTGTTTTTT.